Below, 20 T cell receptor beta chains from the same sample are listed, as sequenced in a study of blood T cells in healthy people across ages. With a J-beta primer mix and a sample-barcoded 5' primer, a second PCR ran about 7 to 11 cycles. TCRdb re-called the 5' RACE reads through MiXCR, storing one row per CDR3 protein. The sample has 550,000 to 800,000 distinct CDR3 sequences, around 21% seen once. The specimen sequenced was blood. These receptors all come from a man in his 70s in good health.

In its sample, this clonotype was seen a few times. The chain's CDR3 is CASSTGLAGKNIQYF. The CDR3 coding sequence is TGTGCCAGCAGCACCGGACTAGCGGGCAAAAACATTCAGTACTTC. The V call is TRBV28, the J call TRBJ2-4, with 11 bases that match TRBD2. CDR1 and CDR2 from the germline V gene are MDHEN and SYDVKM. The ends lost 6 bases at V and 3 bases at J; junction bases unmatched: 4. This CDR3 contains 15 residues.

This clonotype was observed at least ten times. The rearrangement uses TRBV28 and TRBJ2-1; D not resolved. Germline CDR1 reads MDHEN; CDR2 reads SYDVKM. The CDR3 length is 16 residues. V lost 6 bases and J lost 4, with 19 bases in between. CDR3 DNA sequence: TGTGCCAGCAGCCCTCTCCGGGTAGTATCTTACAATGAGCAGTTCTTC. It translates to CASSPLRVVSYNEQFF.

This clonotype was observed a few times. V usage is TRBV4-1 and J usage is TRBJ2-6; no reliable D call. Looked up from germline, CDR1 is MGHRA and CDR2 is YSYEKL. With 1 base removed from V and 0 bases from J, the gap between germline ends came to 13 bases. This CDR3 is 18 amino acids long. DNA of the CDR3: TGCGCCAGCAGCCAAGTTAACCGCCTTCGCTCTGGGGCCAACGTCCTGACTTTC. Its translation: CASSQVNRLRSGANVLTF.

The V call is TRBV11-2, the J call TRBJ2-5, with 7 positions matching TRBD1. Looked up from germline, CDR1 is SGHAT and CDR2 is FQNNGV. The V and J ends lost 5 bases and 4 bases, in that order; junction bases with no gene match: 16. The CDR3 totals 17 residues. The chain's CDR3 is CASSLWLTTGRGETQYF. CDR3 DNA sequence: TGTGCCAGCAGCCTATGGCTTACGACAGGGAGAGGAGAGACCCAGTACTTC.

This clonotype showed up many times. This chain joins TRBV6-6 and TRBJ2-5; 7 bases align to TRBD1. The CDR3 runs 13 residues. V shed 5 bases and J 4 bases; nucleotides not matched to a gene: 4. Per germline, CDR1 MNHNY and CDR2 SVGAGI (reference sequence). CDR3 residues: CASSRQGGETQYF. Here the CDR3 DNA reads TGTGCCAGCAGTAGACAGGGTGGAGAGACCCAGTACTTC.

The CDR3 nucleotides read TGTGCCAGTAGTATAGCTGGGAGACGGAGCGCTGAAGCTTTCTTT. Protein product: CASSIAGRRSAEAFF. V usage is TRBV19 and J usage is TRBJ1-1; D is undetermined. The CDR3 loop spans 15 amino acids. V dropped 1 base and J dropped 6 bases, with 15 bases sitting between them. The germline V gene has CDR1 LNHDA and CDR2 SQIVND (reference sequence).

The J gene is TRBJ2-1, the V gene TRBV18; no reliable D call. The last part of the DNA fits TRBJ2-7 better; the J call may be wrong. From germline, CDR1 is KGHSH and CDR2 LQKENI. This CDR3 is built from 14 residues. CDR3 sequence reads: CASSPPGRRDEQYF. Here the CDR3 DNA reads TGTGCCAGCTCACCACCGGGTAGGAGAGACGAGCAGTACTTC.

The chain links TRBV5-1 to TRBJ2-7; D might be TRBD1 (5 bases). The V and J ends lost 2 bases and 1 base respectively, with 13 bases between them. The CDR3 has 15 residues. Germline assignment: CDR1 SGHRS and CDR2 YFSETQ. CDR3: CASSFKVSGSYEQYF. DNA for the CDR3: TGCGCCAGCAGCTTCAAGGTTTCAGGGTCCTACGAGCAGTACTTC.

A few counts support this clonotype. This chain uses TRBV9 with TRBJ2-5; the D gene is possibly TRBD2 (6 bases). The germline V and J ends were trimmed by 5 bases and 6 bases, with 14 bases remaining between them. This CDR3 comprises 13 residues. Germline values: CDR1 SGDLS, CDR2 YYNGEE. The CDR3 reads CASSPGGRQTQYF. As DNA, the CDR3 is TGTGCCAGCAGTCCCGGAGGGCGACAGACCCAGTACTTC.

Only a few counts were recorded for this clonotype. This chain connects TRBV5-1 to TRBJ1-4; 7 positions agree with TRBD1. The junction had 10 bases not matched to a gene; V was cut back by 2 bases and J by 6 bases. In germline, CDR1 is SGHRS, CDR2 YFSETQ. This CDR3 spans 16 amino acids. The CDR3 spells CASSLNRQGVDEKLFF. CDR3 DNA sequence: TGCGCCAGCAGCTTAAACCGACAGGGAGTGGATGAAAAACTGTTTTTT.

This clonotype was picked up a small number of times. This chain uses TRBV20-1 with TRBJ2-1, with 9 bases matching TRBD1. Germline loops: CDR1 DFQATT, CDR2 SNEGSKA (reference sequence). V lost 3 bases to trimming and J lost 7 bases; unmatched junction nucleotides: 7. The CDR3 runs to 14 residues. Written as DNA, the CDR3 is TGCAGTGCTAGCACCGGGACAGGGTATAATGAGCAGTTCTTC. It encodes CSASTGTGYNEQFF.

The sample holds a few counts of this clonotype. The chain employs TRBV10-3 and TRBJ2-5; TRBD2 matches at 7 bases. The end of the DNA is better explained by TRBJ2-7, so the J call may be wrong. Germline V gene lookup returns CDR1 ENHRY and CDR2 SYGVKD. The CDR3 length is 14 residues. Written as DNA, the CDR3 is TGTGCCATCAGTGAGCCGGAGCGGGGTTACGAGCAGTACTTC. It codes for CAISEPERGYEQYF.

The chain recombines TRBV6-6 with TRBJ2-6, with D unresolved. Trimming took off 8 bases at V and 2 bases at J, with 13 bases between the two ends. Germline CDR1 MNHNY, CDR2 SVGAGI (reference sequence). The CDR3 extends over 15 amino acids. CDR3 DNA: TGTGCCAGCTTATCAACCATGGCTGGGGCCAACGTCCTGACTTTC. The encoded protein is CASLSTMAGANVLTF.

This chain uses TRBV19 with TRBJ2-5; TRBD1 aligns across 7 bases. After removal of 5 bases from V and 11 bases from J, the junction contained 11 bases not matched to a gene. Germline V gene data show CDR1 as LNHDA and CDR2 as SQIVND (reference sequence). This CDR3 contains 13 residues. CDR3 in amino acids: CASSRQGGWEQYF. The CDR3, as DNA: TGTGCCAGTAGTCGACAGGGTGGATGGGAGCAGTACTTC.

This clonotype was counted a few times. The chain is built from TRBV9 and TRBJ2-7; TRBD1 agrees at 8 bases. The junction had 2 bases not matched to a gene; V was cut back by 0 bases and J by 0 bases. Per germline, CDR1 SGDLS and CDR2 YYNGEE. The CDR3 sequence is 15 residues long. The CDR3 DNA reads TGTGCCAGCAGCGTAGGGGGACAGGACTCCTACGAGCAGTACTTC. Translation gives CASSVGGQDSYEQYF.

This clonotype was picked up many times. This chain links TRBV20-1 with TRBJ2-7, with D possibly matching TRBD2 (5 bases). The V end was cut by 2 bases, the J end by 2 bases, with 10 bases between. This CDR3 comprises 13 residues. Germline V lookup: CDR1 DFQATT, CDR2 SNEGSKA (reference sequence). The CDR3 nucleotides read TGCAGTGCTAGACGTGGGAGTCCCTACGAGCAGTACTTC. Translated: CSARRGSPYEQYF.

The rearrangement links TRBV18 to TRBJ2-1; D is perhaps TRBD1 or TRBD2 (5 bases each). Germline V lookup: CDR1 KGHSH, CDR2 LQKENI. The V end lost 0 bases, the J end lost 1 base, and 10 bases lay between the germline ends. The CDR3 runs 16 residues. The CDR3 here is CASSPPQGGSYNEQFF. As DNA, the CDR3 is TGTGCCAGCTCACCACCCCAGGGCGGGTCCTACAATGAGCAGTTCTTC. The full variable domain, with the rest looked up from reference TRBV18 and TRBJ2-1, is NAGVMQNPRHLVRRRGQEARLRCSPMKGHSHVYWYRQLPEEGLKFMVYLQKENIIDESGMPKERFSAEFPKEGPSILRIQQVVRGDSAAYFCASSPPQGGSYNEQFFGPGTRLTVL.

The V call is TRBV12-3 or TRBV12-4, the J call TRBJ1-1; 7 positions match TRBD1. J lost 3 bases, V lost 2 bases, and 3 bases had no gene match. This CDR3 comprises 14 residues. Here the CDR3 DNA reads TGTGCCAGCAGTTTAACCCAGGGGGACACTGAAGCTTTCTTT. Residues: CASSLTQGDTEAFF.

The chain carries TRBV10-1 and TRBJ1-1; D remains unclear. V was trimmed by 2 bases and J by 0 bases, leaving 4 bases between them. The CDR3 consists of 13 residues. Per the germline V gene, CDR1 is WNHNN and CDR2 is SYGVQD (reference sequence). This CDR3 is CASSETVNTEAFF. The CDR3 nucleotides are TGCGCCAGCAGTGAGACAGTGAACACTGAAGCTTTCTTT.

The table lists this clonotype with a few counts. The V and J genes are TRBV5-4 and TRBJ1-2; no firm D call. The CDR3 loop spans 16 amino acids. The germline gives CDR1 SGHNT, CDR2 YYREEE (reference sequence). V gave up 0 bases and J gave up 7 bases, with 19 bases separating them. The CDR3 protein is CASSLGRVQLRRGYTF. The CDR3 DNA sequence: TGTGCCAGCAGCTTGGGGAGGGTCCAATTGCGTCGTGGCTACACCTTC.